The 14 T cell receptor beta chains below all came from one sample that was sequenced in a study of sequential checkpoint blockade in melanoma (dated by TCRdb to about 2019). What this sample's treatment or condition label stands for: randomized to nivolumab then ipilimumab (arm A) or the reverse (arm B). Library method: the immunoSEQ multiplex PCR assay. As stored in TCRdb, this immuneACCESS dataset retains in-frame rearrangements with V and J assigned. A fraction of the clones does not appear; measured against another copy, unresolved V genes explain less than half of the discrepancy, and the remainder lacks a known reason. The sample contains under 25,000 clones, roughly four fifths of them found a single time. Of the sample, roughly 12% is held by the ten largest clones. Here the sequenced sample was CD8+ T cells sorted from blood (inferred from file names), taken from a patient given nivolumab and ipilimumab in sequence. The receptors were sampled from a human donor with melanoma.

The chain is built from TRBV30 and TRBJ2-4, with 8 bases lining up with TRBD2. This CDR3 comprises 12 residues. V lost 5 bases and J lost 16; bases outside the gene matches: 13. Looked up from germline, CDR1 is GTSNPN and CDR2 is SVGIG (reference sequence). CDR3: CAWGSTSGLIYF. CDR3 in DNA: TGTGCCTGGGGGTCTACTAGCGGCCTAATATACTTC.

This clone appeared once. This chain connects TRBV19 to TRBJ2-6; 11 bases align to TRBD1. The CDR3 totals 18 residues. Looked up from germline, CDR1 is LNHDA and CDR2 is SQIVND (reference sequence). V lost 5 bases and J lost 0; bases outside the gene matches: 6. CDR3 DNA sequence: TGTGCCAGTAGTTTCCGGGACAGGGGGAGCTCTGGGGCCAACGTCCTGACTTTC. As protein: CASSFRDRGSSGANVLTF.

This chain joins TRBV19 and TRBJ2-1; the D gene is possibly TRBD1 (6 bases). V shed 3 bases and J shed 8 bases, with 17 bases lying between them. The CDR3 is made up of 15 amino acids. The germline V gene has CDR1 LNHDA and CDR2 SQIVND (reference sequence). This CDR3 is CASSMFGTPSDEQFF. CDR3 nucleotide sequence: TGTGCCAGTAGTATGTTCGGGACACCTTCCGATGAGCAGTTCTTC.

This clone is medium-sized within its sample. This chain links TRBV18 with TRBJ2-3; 8 bases align to TRBD1. The V gene's germline CDR1 is KGHSH and CDR2 LQKENI. V lost 2 bases and J lost 1; bases outside the gene matches: 5. The CDR3 is 16 residues long. Here the CDR3 DNA reads TGTGCCAGCTCACCAACAGGGGGGTACGGCACAGATACGCAGTATTTT. Protein product: CASSPTGGYGTDTQYF.

This chain uses TRBV6-6 with TRBJ1-5, with unresolved D. Between the trimmed V and J ends, which lost 4 bases and 0 bases, there was a span of 7 bases. The CDR3 is 14 residues long. Germline V gene lookup returns CDR1 MNHNY and CDR2 SVGAGI (reference sequence). This chain's CDR3 is CASSSINSNQPQHF. The CDR3 region has the DNA TGTGCCAGCAGTTCTATCAATAGCAATCAGCCCCAGCATTTT.

CDR3 sequence reads: CASSFSTDTQYF. The DNA for the CDR3 is TGCGCCAGCAGCTTCAGTACAGATACGCAGTATTTT. This rearrangement joins TRBV5-1 to TRBJ2-3, with D unresolved. The ends were cut back, 2 bases at V and 3 bases at J, with 4 bases in the middle. The CDR3 consists of 12 residues. Germline lookup yields CDR1 SGHRS and CDR2 YFSETQ.

This clone turned up a few times. The chain carries TRBV27 and TRBJ1-1, with 7 nucleotides matching TRBD1. The CDR3 has 15 amino acids. J was trimmed by 4 bases and V by 5 bases; bases with no gene match: 10. CDR1 is MNHEY, CDR2 SMNVEV, per germline (reference sequence). CDR3 region: CASSTKGARGTEAFF. The DNA of the CDR3 is TGTGCCAGCAGTACTAAGGGGGCGCGCGGCACTGAAGCTTTCTTT.

This chain joins TRBV9 and TRBJ2-7; 11 positions agree with TRBD2. Germline values: CDR1 SGDLS, CDR2 YYNGEE. The CDR3 extends over 16 amino acids. The V segment lost 0 bases and the J segment 2 bases; nucleotides outside the gene matches: 4. CDR3 protein: CASSVGGTSGAYEQYF. In nucleotides, the CDR3 is TGTGCCAGCAGCGTAGGGGGGACTAGCGGTGCCTACGAGCAGTACTTC. The full variable domain, in which reference TRBV9 and TRBJ2-7 provide the parts outside the CDR3, is DSGVTQTPKHLITATGQRVTLRCSPRSGDLSVYWYQQSLDQGLQFLIQYYNGEERAKGNILERFSAQQFPDLHSELNLSSLELGDSALYFCASSVGGTSGAYEQYFGPGTRLTVT.

On this clone: Other nucleotide sequences from this sample produce the same CDR3. This chain connects TRBV28 to TRBJ1-5; D is undetermined. The length of the CDR3 is 13 residues. V shed 5 bases and J shed 0 bases, with 5 bases lying between them. Germline CDR1 and CDR2: MDHEN and SYDVKM. Written as DNA, the CDR3 is TGTGCCAGCAGTCGGGATAGCAATCAGCCCCAGCATTTT. Its protein is CASSRDSNQPQHF.

The V and J genes are TRBV19 and TRBJ2-4; 8 bases are a match to TRBD2. Germline V gene data show CDR1 as LNHDA and CDR2 as SQIVND (reference sequence). The CDR3 is made up of 19 amino acids. V dropped 7 bases and J dropped 0; count of bases not matched to a gene: 17. This CDR3 reads CASTPLGSGRGEAKNIQYF. The CDR3 DNA reads TGTGCCAGTACTCCCCTGGGGAGCGGGAGAGGGGAAGCCAAAAACATTCAGTACTTC. The entire variable domain, with the rest obtained from reference TRBV19 and TRBJ2-4, is as follows: DGGITQSPKYLFRKEGQNVTLSCEQNLNHDAMYWYRQDPGQGLRLIYYSQIVNDFQKGDIAEGYSVSREKKESFPLTVTSAQKNPTAFYLCASTPLGSGRGEAKNIQYFGAGTRLSVL.

The chain employs TRBV6-4 and TRBJ1-1; TRBD1 matches at 11 bases. The CDR3 contains 13 residues. CDR1 and CDR2 (germline): MRHNA, SNTAGT. V was clipped by 6 bases and J by 7 bases; unmatched bases: 4. This chain's CDR3 is CASRDRGRGEAFF. The CDR3 DNA is TGTGCCAGCAGGGACAGGGGGCGCGGTGAAGCTTTCTTT.

The gene calls are TRBV11-2 and TRBJ2-7, with D maybe TRBD1 (6 bases). Germline V lookup: CDR1 SGHAT, CDR2 FQNNGV. There are 14 residues in the CDR3. Deletions cut 8 bases from V and 2 bases from J, with 16 bases between. CDR3 DNA sequence: TGTGCCAGCGGGCTAACAGGGATGACCTACGAGCAGTACTTC. This translates into CASGLTGMTYEQYF.

This chain joins TRBV28 and TRBJ2-1, with 12 positions matching TRBD1. V lost 8 bases, J lost 7 bases, and 9 bases stayed unmatched. The CDR3 extends over 15 amino acids. Germline assignment: CDR1 MDHEN and CDR2 SYDVKM. The CDR3, as DNA: TGTGCCAGCGGCCCCGGGACAGGGGGCCGGAATGAGCAGTTCTTC. Amino acids: CASGPGTGGRNEQFF.

The chain employs TRBV4-3 and TRBJ2-3; the D gene is possibly TRBD2 (5 bases). Per germline, CDR1 LGHNA and CDR2 YSLEER. This CDR3 spans 14 amino acids. V lost 0 bases, J lost 5 bases, and 9 bases lay in between. In nucleotides, the CDR3 is TGCGCCAGCAGCCAAGAAGGCCGGGGAGATACGCAGTATTTT. This encodes CASSQEGRGDTQYF.